The 6 T cell receptor beta chains presented below share a single source sample, sequenced in a study of blood T cell repertoires in COVID-19. Here immunoSEQ multiplex PCR was the method, and the copy in TCRdb shows in-frame clones only, minus some. This sample has some 220,000 clones, with around 83% found just once. The sample taken for sequencing was PBMCs or T cells enriched from blood (not recorded which). These TCRs come from a woman aged 40 to 49 with acute COVID-19.

This clone was counted between two and nine times. The chain is built from TRBV27 and TRBJ2-7, with D maybe TRBD1 (6 bases). CDR1 is MNHEY and CDR2 is SMNVEV in the germline V gene (reference sequence). The CDR3 is 14 residues long. The V end was cut by 3 bases, the J end by 1 base, with 10 bases between. The CDR3 DNA sequence: TGTGCCAGCAGTTTTGTGGGGGCATCCTACGAGCAGTACTTC. It codes for CASSFVGASYEQYF.

This chain links TRBV3-1 (or the pseudogene TRBV3-2) with TRBJ2-7; tentative D call: TRBD2 (6 bases). The CDR3 is made up of 16 amino acids. Germline lookup yields CDR1 LGHDT and CDR2 YNNKEL (reference sequence). The V and J ends lost 3 bases and 2 bases respectively, with 17 bases between them. CDR3 bases: TGTGCCAGCAGCCACAACCTGCCGGGGGTAACCTACGAGCAGTACTTC. This codes for CASSHNLPGVTYEQYF.

This clone has only one observation. This chain joins TRBV18 and TRBJ1-2; 7 nucleotides align to TRBD1. CDR1 is KGHSH, CDR2 LQKENI, per germline. Unmatched junction bases numbered 7, after V lost 3 bases and J lost 6 bases. The CDR3 extends over 14 amino acids. For the CDR3, the DNA is TGTGCCAGCTCACCCCGACAGGGTAAAGATGGCTACACCTTC. This gives the protein CASSPRQGKDGYTF.

This rearrangement joins TRBV5-1 to TRBJ1-4; maybe TRBD1 (6 bases). The CDR3 covers 17 residues. Trimming shortened V by 4 bases and J by 0 bases, and 16 bases separated the two germline ends. Germline CDR1 SGHRS, CDR2 YFSETQ. CDR3 DNA sequence: TGCGCCAGCAGCCCCGGGACATCTGTTGCAACTAATGAAAAACTGTTTTTT. Protein: CASSPGTSVATNEKLFF.

The J gene is TRBJ2-2, the V gene TRBV30; no firm D call. The CDR3 is made up of 15 amino acids. Per the germline V gene, CDR1 is GTSNPN and CDR2 is SVGIG (reference sequence). V was shortened by 2 bases and J by 7 bases, with 17 bases between the two germline ends. The CDR3 region is CAWSPVQLGGGELFF. CDR3 DNA sequence: TGTGCCTGGAGTCCGGTACAGCTTGGTGGCGGGGAGCTGTTTTTT. Supplemented by reference TRBV30 and TRBJ2-2, the full variable domain reads SQTIHQWPATLVQPVGSPLSLECTVEGTSNPNLYWYRQAAGRGLQLLFYSVGIGQISSEVPQNLSASRPQDRQFILSSKKLLLSDSGFYLCAWSPVQLGGGELFFGEGSRLTVL.

The rearrangement joins TRBV24-1 to TRBJ2-2, with 7 nucleotides matching TRBD1. CDR3 size: 15 residues. Trimming cost V 4 bases and J 7 bases; bases outside gene matches: 8. Germline V lookup: CDR1 KGHDR, CDR2 SFDVKD. DNA of the CDR3: TGTGCCACCAGTGACATAGGGGGCTATAACGGGGAGCTGTTTTTT. Translated: CATSDIGGYNGELFF.